What follows are 7 T cell receptor beta chains derived from one specimen sequenced in a study of technical replicates of blood from a few donors. The data were produced by immunoSEQ multiplex PCR, yet TCRdb's version contains in-frame clones alone and is incomplete. This sample yields 80,000 to 95,000 clones, of which around 92% are seen a single time; around 0.3% belongs to the top ten. Input material: T cells isolated from PBMCs. Source of these receptors: a human donor in good health.

In this sample, this clone turned up a few times. This chain connects TRBV28 to TRBJ2-7; a weak D match, TRBD2 (6 bases). Germline CDR1 and CDR2: MDHEN and SYDVKM. The CDR3 sequence is 15 residues long. The ends were cut back, 3 bases at V and 3 bases at J, with 15 bases in the middle. The CDR3 bases are TGTGCCAGCAGTTTGGAGGGGCATCTGCACTACGAGCAGTACTTC. It is translated as CASSLEGHLHYEQYF.

The J gene is TRBJ2-7, the V gene TRBV11-1; D gene unclear. Trimming stripped 5 bases from V and 0 bases from J, with 5 bases between. Germline V gene data show CDR1 as SGHAT and CDR2 as FQDESV (reference sequence). This CDR3 spans 12 amino acids. DNA of the CDR3: TGTGCCAGCAGCGCGAGCTCCTACGAGCAGTACTTC. It is translated as CASSASSYEQYF.

The chain couples TRBV5-1 to TRBJ2-7; possible D gene TRBD2, 6 bases. V was cut by 4 bases and J by 0 bases, with 11 bases left in between. This CDR3 is 14 amino acids long. Per germline, CDR1 SGHRS and CDR2 YFSETQ. In DNA, the CDR3 is TGCGCCAGCAGCCAGGGACTGAGCTCCTACGAGCAGTACTTC. This gives the protein CASSQGLSSYEQYF.

The J gene is TRBJ2-4, the V gene TRBV19, with TRBD1 as a possible D gene (6 bases). Trimming shortened V by 6 bases and J by 0 bases, and 15 bases separated the two germline ends. Germline values: CDR1 LNHDA, CDR2 SQIVND (reference sequence). This CDR3 is built from 16 residues. Written as DNA, the CDR3 is TGTGCCAGTAGCTCCACAGGGTCCCTAGCCAAAAACATTCAGTACTTC. Protein: CASSSTGSLAKNIQYF.

The CDR3 loop is CASSQEREDTQYF. The CDR3 DNA reads as TGTGCCAGCAGCCAAGAAAGAGAGGATACGCAGTATTTT. The chain joins TRBV4-2 to TRBJ2-3; no clear D. Germline loops: CDR1 LGHNA, CDR2 YNFKEQ. Trimming shortened V by 0 bases and J by 6 bases, and 7 bases separated the two germline ends. The CDR3 is 13 residues long.

The chain links TRBV5-1 to TRBJ2-5; possibly TRBD1 for D (6 bases). The CDR3 extends over 15 amino acids. Trimming removed 0 bases from V and 5 bases from J, with 14 bases in between. Germline CDR1 and CDR2: SGHRS and YFSETQ. Here the CDR3 DNA reads TGCGCCAGCAGCTTGGGTCTCGCCCAGGGGGAGACCCAGTACTTC. Translating gives CASSLGLAQGETQYF.

This clone was observed once. The DNA for the CDR3 is TGTGCCAGCAGCCCCTTTCTCCGGGACAGGGGAGTCAATGAGCAGTTCTTC. Residues: CASSPFLRDRGVNEQFF. V gene TRBV4-2 combines with J gene TRBJ2-1, with 10 bases identical to TRBD1. The V gene end was trimmed by 4 bases and the J gene end by 6 bases; junction bases not matched to a gene: 12. Germline CDR1 reads LGHNA; CDR2 reads YNFKEQ. The CDR3 sequence is 17 residues long.